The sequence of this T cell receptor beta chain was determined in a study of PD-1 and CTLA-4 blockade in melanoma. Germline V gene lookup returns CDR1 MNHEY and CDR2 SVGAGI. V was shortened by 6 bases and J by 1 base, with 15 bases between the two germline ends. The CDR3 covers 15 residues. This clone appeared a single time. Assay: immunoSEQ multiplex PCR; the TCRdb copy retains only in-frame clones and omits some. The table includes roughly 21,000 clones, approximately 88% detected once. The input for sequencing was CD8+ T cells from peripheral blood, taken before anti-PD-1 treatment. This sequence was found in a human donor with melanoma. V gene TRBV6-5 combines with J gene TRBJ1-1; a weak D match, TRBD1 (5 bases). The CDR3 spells CASSLVTGGNTEAFF. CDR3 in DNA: TGTGCCAGCAGCCTTGTAACCGGGGGGAACACTGAAGCTTTCTTT.